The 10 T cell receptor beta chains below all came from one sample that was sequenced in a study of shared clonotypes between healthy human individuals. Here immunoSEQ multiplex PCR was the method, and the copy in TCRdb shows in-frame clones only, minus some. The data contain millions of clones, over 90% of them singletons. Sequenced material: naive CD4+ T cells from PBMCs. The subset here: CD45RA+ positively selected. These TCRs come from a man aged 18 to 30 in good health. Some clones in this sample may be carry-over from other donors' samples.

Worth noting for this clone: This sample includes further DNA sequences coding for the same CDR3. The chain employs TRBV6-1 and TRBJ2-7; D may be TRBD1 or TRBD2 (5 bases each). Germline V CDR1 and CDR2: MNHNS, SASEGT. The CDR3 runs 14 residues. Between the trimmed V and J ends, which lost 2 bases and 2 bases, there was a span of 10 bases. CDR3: CASSEPGLAYEQYF. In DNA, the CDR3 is TGTGCCAGCAGTGAACCGGGGCTGGCCTACGAGCAGTACTTC.

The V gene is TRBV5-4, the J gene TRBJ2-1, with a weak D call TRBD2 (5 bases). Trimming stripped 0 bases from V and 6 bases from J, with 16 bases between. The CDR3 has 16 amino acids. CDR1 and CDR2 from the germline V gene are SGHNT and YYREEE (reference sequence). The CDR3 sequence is CASSLAARTGLNEQFF. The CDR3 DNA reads TGTGCCAGCAGCTTGGCGGCGCGGACTGGTCTCAATGAGCAGTTCTTC.

The CDR3 DNA reads as TGTGCCAGCAGCGTAGTTTTATACTGGACGCCTGACTACGAGCAGTACTTC. It translates to CASSVVLYWTPDYEQYF. The V gene is TRBV9, the J gene TRBJ2-7; D ambiguous. There are 17 residues in the CDR3. V was trimmed by 0 bases and J by 3 bases, leaving 19 bases between them. In germline, CDR1 is SGDLS, CDR2 YYNGEE. The variable domain in full, with the rest retrieved from reference TRBV9 and TRBJ2-7, is DSGVTQTPKHLITATGQRVTLRCSPRSGDLSVYWYQQSLDQGLQFLIQYYNGEERAKGNILERFSAQQFPDLHSELNLSSLELGDSALYFCASSVVLYWTPDYEQYFGPGTRLTVT.

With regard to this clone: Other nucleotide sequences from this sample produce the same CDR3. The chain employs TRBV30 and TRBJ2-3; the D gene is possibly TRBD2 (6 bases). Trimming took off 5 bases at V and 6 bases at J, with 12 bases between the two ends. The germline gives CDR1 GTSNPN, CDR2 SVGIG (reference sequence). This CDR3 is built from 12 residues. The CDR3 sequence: CAWSVGGDTQYF. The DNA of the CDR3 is TGTGCCTGGTCTGTTGGGGGGGATACGCAGTATTTT. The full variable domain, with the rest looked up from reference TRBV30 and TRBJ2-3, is SQTIHQWPATLVQPVGSPLSLECTVEGTSNPNLYWYRQAAGRGLQLLFYSVGIGQISSEVPQNLSASRPQDRQFILSSKKLLLSDSGFYLCAWSVGGDTQYFGPGTRLTVL.

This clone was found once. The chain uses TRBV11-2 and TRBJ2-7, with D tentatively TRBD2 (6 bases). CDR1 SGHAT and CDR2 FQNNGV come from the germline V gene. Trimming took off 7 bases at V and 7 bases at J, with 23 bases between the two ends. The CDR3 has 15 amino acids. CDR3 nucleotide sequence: TGTGCCAGCACAGACCTCCTGTCGGGAGAAGGTGAGCAGTACTTC. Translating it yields CASTDLLSGEGEQYF. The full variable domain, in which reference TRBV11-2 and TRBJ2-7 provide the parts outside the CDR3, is EAGVAQSPRYKIIEKRQSVAFWCNPISGHATLYWYQQILGQGPKLLIQFQNNGVVDDSQLPKDRFSAERLKGVDSTLKIQPAKLEDSAVYLCASTDLLSGEGEQYFGPGTRLTVT.

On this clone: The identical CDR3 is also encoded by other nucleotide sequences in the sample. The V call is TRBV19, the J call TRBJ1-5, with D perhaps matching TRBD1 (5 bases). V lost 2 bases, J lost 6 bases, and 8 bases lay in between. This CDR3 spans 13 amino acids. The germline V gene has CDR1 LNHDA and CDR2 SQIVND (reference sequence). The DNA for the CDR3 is TGTGCCAGTAGTATACAGGGCGGTCAGCCCCAGCATTTT. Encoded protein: CASSIQGGQPQHF.

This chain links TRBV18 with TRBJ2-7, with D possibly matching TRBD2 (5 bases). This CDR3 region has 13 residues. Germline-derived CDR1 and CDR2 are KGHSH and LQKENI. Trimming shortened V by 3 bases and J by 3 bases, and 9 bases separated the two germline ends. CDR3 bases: TGTGCCAGCTCACCGGAGCGGTTCTACGAGCAGTACTTC. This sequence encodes CASSPERFYEQYF. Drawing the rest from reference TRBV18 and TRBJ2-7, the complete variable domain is NAGVMQNPRHLVRRRGQEARLRCSPMKGHSHVYWYRQLPEEGLKFMVYLQKENIIDESGMPKERFSAEFPKEGPSILRIQQVVRGDSAAYFCASSPERFYEQYFGPGTRLTVT.

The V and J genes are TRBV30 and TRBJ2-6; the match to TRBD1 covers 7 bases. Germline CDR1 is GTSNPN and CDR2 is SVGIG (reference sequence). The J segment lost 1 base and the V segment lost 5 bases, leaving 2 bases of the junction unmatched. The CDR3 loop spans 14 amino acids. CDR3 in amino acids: CAWARGSGANVLTF. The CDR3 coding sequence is TGTGCCTGGGCCAGGGGGTCTGGGGCCAACGTCCTGACTTTC. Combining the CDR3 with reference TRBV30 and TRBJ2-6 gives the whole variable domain SQTIHQWPATLVQPVGSPLSLECTVEGTSNPNLYWYRQAAGRGLQLLFYSVGIGQISSEVPQNLSASRPQDRQFILSSKKLLLSDSGFYLCAWARGSGANVLTFGAGSRLTVL.

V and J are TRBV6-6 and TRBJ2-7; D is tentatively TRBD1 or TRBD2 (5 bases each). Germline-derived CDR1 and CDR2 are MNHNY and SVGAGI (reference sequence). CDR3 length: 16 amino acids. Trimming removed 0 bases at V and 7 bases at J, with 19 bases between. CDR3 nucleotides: TGTGCCAGCAGTTACTCAAACAGGCGATCCGGGATTGAGCAGTACTTC. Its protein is CASSYSNRRSGIEQYF.

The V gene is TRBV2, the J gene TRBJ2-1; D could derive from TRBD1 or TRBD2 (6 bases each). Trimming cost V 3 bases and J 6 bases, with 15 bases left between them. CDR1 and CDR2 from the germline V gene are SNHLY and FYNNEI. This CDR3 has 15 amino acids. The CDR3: CASSDWGAVFNEQFF. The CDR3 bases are TGTGCCAGCAGTGACTGGGGGGCGGTTTTCAATGAGCAGTTCTTC.